The TCR beta chain under discussion was sequenced for a study of T-cell reconstitution after alpha-beta-depleted transplantation in children listed by TCRdb under 2016. Broadly, across the study: Using TCR repertoire profiling, the study quantitatively followed how T-cell immune reconstitution unfolded in children after TCRalphabeta/CD19-depleted allogeneic hematopoietic cell transplantation.

What the research found in general, with its limitations: Hyperexpanded clone frequencies declined over subsequent months; after one year, T-cell counts and TCRbeta diversity were mostly attributed to newly produced T cells. The apparently early alphabetaT-cell count recovery about two months after transplant was reportedly dependent on only several hundred rapidly expanded clones derived from non-depleted graft cells. In some patients, high TCRbeta diversity at day 60 was attributed to recipient T cells and intrathymic progenitors that had survived conditioning.

At least ten counts were recorded for this clonotype. This clone's antigen is unknown. Base qualities are not recorded, but no much larger clone differs from it by a single base. V loses 0 bases, J loses 4 bases, and the germline ends lie 15 bases apart. The CDR3 spans 15 residues, from the cysteine through the phenylalanine. The entry retains the CDR3 DNA only, 45 bases that are in frame from base 1. As encoded in the germline V gene (reference sequence), CDR1 is DFQATT while CDR2 is SNEGSKA. The treatment or condition label, as the study defines it: allogeneic hematopoietic cell transplantation with graft depleted of TCRalphabeta T cells and CD19 B cells. TCRalphabeta/CD19-depleted allogeneic hematopoietic cell grafts were given to the transplant recipients, all of whom were children. Libraries were made using PCR. This sample was sequenced with an Illumina HiSeq 2500. TCR libraries were prepared with molecular barcoding, using unique molecular identifiers to normalize TCRbeta repertoire quantification. TCRdb cleaned the public reads at Q25 with fastp, built clones with MiXCR and kept in-frame beta chains. Rows are unified per CDR3 protein, each entry keeping the most common DNA and genes. For this sample the table gives 95,000 to 150,000 distinct CDR3 sequences, of which 23% were detected only once. The ten largest clones take up roughly a tenth of the sample.

The V and J genes are TRBV20-1 and TRBJ1-2; tentative D gene TRBD1, with 6 bases matching. The TCR was taken from a male patient aged 2 to 10 who had a stem cell transplant for chronic granulomatous disease, so the T cells may come from the graft donor. Source: PBMCs, mostly from graft donor cells, taken 180 days after TCRalphabeta/CD19-depleted stem cell transplant. For the CDR3, the sequence is CSARDQDTGIYGYTF. The sequenced DNA: TGCAGTGCTAGAGACCAAGATACAGGGATCTATGGCTACACCTTC.